This TCR beta chain was found in a study of T cells expressing NK-cell markers. Study results and limitations: About 1.0-8% of CD8+ T cells in about six donors belonged to dominant NKG2C+ clonotypes.

Per the germline V gene, CDR1 is SGHRS and CDR2 is YFSETQ. The CDR3 runs to 13 residues. TCRdb derives one entry per CDR3 protein from the 5' RACE reads, leaving out DNA. The table for this sample gives 550,000 or so distinct CDR3 sequences. Of note for this clonotype: Antigen: not known.

The chain carries TRBV5-1 and TRBJ2-7; checking the TCRdb D call of TRBD2 is not possible without DNA. The TCR sequence derives from a man between 18 and 29 years old in good health. Sequenced material: blood T cells: a sorted CD56 or NKG2C T cell subset, CD4+ or CD8+ T cells, or bulk PBMC T cells (not recorded which). This CDR3 is CASASGRAYEQYF.